This TCR beta chain was observed in a study of OX40 agonist ivuxolimab in advanced cancers. Regarding the research as a whole: Ivuxolimab, which targeted the costimulatory receptor OX40 (CD134), was an agonistic, fully human IgG2 monoclonal antibody. Intravenous ivuxolimab was administered to patients every 2 weeks at six dose levels: 0.01, 0.1, 0.3, 1.5, 3 and 10 mg/kg. Of the roughly 52 dose-escalation patients, hepatocellular carcinoma was present in approximately 20, melanoma in around 15, renal cell carcinoma in 9 and head and neck cancer in 9. A male proportion of 82.7% and a mean age of around 60 years, ranging from 23 to 79, were recorded for the dose-escalation cohort. Prior anti-PD-1, anti-PD-L1 or anti-CTLA-4 therapy was permitted, and 35% to 40% of dose-escalation patients had received checkpoint inhibitors. Three dose-escalation patients achieved partial responses, one with hepatocellular carcinoma and two with cutaneous melanoma. The point of sequencing TCRbeta in the periphery was to test whether ivuxolimab changed TCR sequence diversity and drove clonal T-cell expansion. The paper reports the monotherapy dose-escalation portion (N of about 51 patients) of the phase I ivuxolimab trial. Findings and caveats that apply to the study as a whole: Antigen specificity was not determined for the clonally expanded peripheral T cells. On average, CD8+ T cells showed more expanded clones than CD4+ T cells after ivuxolimab. Low levels of normalized T-cell clonal expansion were also seen in some patients who did not respond. At doses from 0.1 to 3.0 mg/kg, clonal expansion was seen in both CD4+ and CD8+ blood T cells between baseline and week 6. Partial responders in the 0.1-3.0 mg/kg groups had among the lowest normalized peripheral clonal expansion, especially among CD8+ T cells.

Genomic DNA was extracted from sorted cells for sequencing of the TCRbeta CDR3 region. The immunoSEQ Assay was used to sequence the TCRbeta CDR3 regions. TCRdb stores this immuneACCESS table with in-frame sequences only. Part of the clones is absent; in the studies checked, under half of the shortfall reflects unresolved V genes, and no reason is known for the rest. Counted in this sample were about 60,000 clones; around 87% of them appeared once. 12% of the sample rests with the top ten. The trial excluded patients who had a history of autoimmune disease or were on systemic immunosuppression. Peripheral blood for TCR sequencing was collected from all dose cohorts at baseline, on cycle 4 day 1, and on cycle 7 day 1. The samples were drawn from a first-in-human, open-label, multicenter phase I dose-escalation trial of ivuxolimab. Adults with locally advanced or metastatic melanoma, renal cell, hepatocellular, or head and neck squamous cell carcinoma were enrolled in the trial. CD4+ and CD8+ T cells were sorted separately from peripheral blood before TCR sequencing.

The germline V gene gives CDR1 as MDHEN and CDR2 as SYDVKM. Between the V and J ends, shortened by 5 bases and 2 bases respectively, the junction contains 16 bases. The cysteine opens and the phenylalanine closes a CDR3 of 15 amino acids. The kept DNA is CDR3 alone, 45 bases in frame from the first base. As for this clone: Its antigen specificity is not known. Base qualities were left out, and no much larger clone turns up one base away.

The receptor chain draws on TRBV28 and TRBJ2-7; TRBD1 is possibly the D segment (5 matching bases). The material was CD4+ or CD8+ T cells sorted from blood, obtained in a trial of the OX40 agonist ivuxolimab. This receptor was identified in an adult with an advanced solid tumor such as melanoma, head and neck, liver or kidney cancer. The nucleotide sequence reads TGTGCCAGCAGTCCTACGGCAGGGATGGCCTACGAGCAGTACTTC. It encodes CASSPTAGMAYEQYF.